The rows below give T cell receptor beta chains drawn from one sample of a study of persistence of HIV-infected CD4 T cells. TCRdb's table, derived via immunoSEQ multiplex PCR, lists solely in-frame clones and lacks some. The table lists fewer than 6,000 clones, roughly 70% of them singletons. What these receptors recognize is not known. The sample consisted of CD4+ T cells sorted from PBMCs after approximately 19-hour stimulation, taken from a patient who received antiretroviral therapy. The receptors shown here come from an adult man with HIV who was CMV-seropositive. The CDR3 runs from the conserved cysteine through the conserved F or W. D genes are given only for firm matches. Size tells how often a clone was seen (once, few, many) or the class of an expanded clone, and some rows leave it out.

>TRBD1|once|TRBV4-3|TRBJ2-1
CASSQHRGNEQFF
TGCGCCAGCAGCCAACACAGGGGAAATGAGCAGTTCTTC
>TRBD1|NA|TRBV19|TRBJ1-1
CASRETGGISEAFF
TGTGCCAGTAGAGAGACAGGGGGCATATCTGAAGCTTTCTTT
>NA|NA|TRBV5-6|TRBJ2-7
CASSRVHRASEQYF
TGTGCCAGCAGCCGCGTCCACAGGGCGAGCGAGCAGTACTTC
>TRBD1|NA|TRBV20-1|TRBJ1-2
CSASEKGAGQETPGYGYTF
TGCAGTGCTAGTGAGAAGGGGGCCGGACAGGAGACACCTGGCTATGGCTACACCTTC
>TRBD2|NA|TRBV11-3|TRBJ2-3
CASSPGLARADTQYF
TGTGCCAGCAGCCCCGGACTAGCTCGCGCAGATACGCAGTATTTT
>TRBD2|NA|TRBV6-5|TRBJ2-7
CASSYRRGGYEQYF
TGTGCCAGCAGTTACCGGCGGGGGGGATACGAGCAGTACTTC
>NA|NA|TRBV18|TRBJ2-2
CASSPRTTGELFF
TGTGCCAGCTCACCTAGGACAACCGGGGAGCTGTTTTTT
>NA|few|TRBV24-1|TRBJ2-1
CATSKGRGGEQFF
TGTGCCACCAGTAAGGGACGGGGTGGCGAGCAGTTCTTC
>TRBD1|NA|TRBV10-2|TRBJ1-6
CASSGRTGGGNHF
TGCGCCAGCAGTGGGAGGACAGGGGGCGGCAACCACTTT
>TRBD2|NA|TRBV5-1|TRBJ2-3
CASTENPGGNTQYF
TGCGCCAGCACCGAAAATCCCGGGGGGAATACGCAGTATTTT
>NA|medium-sized|TRBV7-8|TRBJ1-1
CASSSDTNTEAFF
TGTGCCAGCAGCTCGGACACTAACACTGAAGCTTTCTTT
>TRBD1|NA|TRBV18|TRBJ2-5
CASSNGQGAVETQYF
TGTGCCAGCTCTAATGGACAGGGGGCTGTAGAGACCCAGTACTTC
>TRBD2|NA|TRBV28|TRBJ2-1
CASSFGGAGNEQFF
TGTGCCAGCAGTTTCGGGGGGGCCGGGAATGAGCAGTTCTTC
>NA|NA|TRBV10-3|TRBJ2-1
CAISERQEANEQFF
TGTGCCATCAGTGAGCGTCAGGAGGCCAATGAGCAGTTCTTC
>TRBD1|few|TRBV12-3/TRBV12-4|TRBJ1-2
CASSQQGAGGYTF
TGTGCCAGCAGTCAACAGGGGGCGGGAGGCTACACCTTC
>NA|NA|TRBV9|TRBJ1-3
CASSGSQVSGNTIYF
TGTGCCAGCAGCGGTTCTCAGGTCTCTGGAAACACCATATATTTT
>TRBD1|NA|TRBV15|TRBJ2-7
CATSRGGGQASYEQYF
TGTGCCACCAGCAGAGGTGGGGGACAGGCGTCCTACGAGCAGTACTTC
>NA|NA|TRBV6-6|TRBJ1-4
CASISRQLNEKLFF
TGTGCCAGCATTTCAAGGCAGTTAAATGAAAAACTGTTTTTT
>TRBD1|NA|TRBV19|TRBJ1-1
CASSFDRGTEAFF
TGTGCCAGTAGTTTTGACAGGGGCACTGAAGCTTTCTTT
>NA|NA|TRBV7-9|TRBJ1-4
CASGRVNNEKLFF
TGTGCCAGCGGCAGGGTGAACAATGAAAAACTGTTTTTT